This TCR beta chain was obtained from a study of neurological immune-mediated disorders. For the study at large: Multiple sclerosis patients (n of about 34) included around 31 with relapsing-remitting and 3 with secondary progressive disease. Study-wide points: Neither clinical nor MRI features showed any association with the multiple sclerosis repertoire cluster, and the authors stated that larger cohorts are needed. Patients with HTLV-1-associated myelopathy showed the most TCR clonal expansion. Those with multiple sclerosis showed the least, falling below healthy controls.

In germline, CDR1 is SGHRS, CDR2 YFSETQ. V shed 3 bases, J shed 3 bases, and the junction held 6 bases outside the gene matches. The CDR3 has 16 residues. This clonotype was observed many times. Antigen: not known. TCRdb used MiXCR to reprocess the 5' RACE reads, holding one entry per CDR3 protein. The table includes about 120,000 distinct CDR3 sequences, about 3.2% detected once. The rearrangement links TRBV5-1 to TRBJ1-1; 12 nucleotides align to TRBD1. Source material: PBMCs. The source of this sequence is a woman aged 30 to 39 with multiple sclerosis. CDR3 coding DNA: TGCGCCAGCAGCTCGAGGGACAGGGGGCCGCACACTGAAGCTTTCTTT. This codes for CASSSRDRGPHTEAFF.